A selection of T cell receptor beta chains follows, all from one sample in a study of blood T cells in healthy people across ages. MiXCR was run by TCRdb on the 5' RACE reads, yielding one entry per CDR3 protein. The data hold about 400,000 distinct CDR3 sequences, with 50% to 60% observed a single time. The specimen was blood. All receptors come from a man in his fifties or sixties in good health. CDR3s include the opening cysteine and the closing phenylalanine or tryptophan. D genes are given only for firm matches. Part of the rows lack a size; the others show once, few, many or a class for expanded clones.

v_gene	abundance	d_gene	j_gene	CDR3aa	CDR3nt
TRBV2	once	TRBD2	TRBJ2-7	CASSPGLGREQYF	TGTGCCAGCAGCCCGGGACTAGGGCGTGAGCAGTACTTC
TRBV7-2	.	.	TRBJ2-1	CASSLPLGGNEQFF	TGTGCCAGCAGCTTGCCTCTAGGGGGAAATGAGCAGTTCTTC
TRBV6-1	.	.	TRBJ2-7	CASNQNVYEQYF	TGTGCCAGCAACCAGAACGTCTACGAGCAGTACTTC
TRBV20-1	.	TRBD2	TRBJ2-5	CSAGGVRETQYF	TGCAGTGCTGGGGGGGTCCGGGAGACCCAGTACTTC
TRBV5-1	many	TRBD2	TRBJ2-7	CASSLASSGRSYEQYF	TGCGCCAGCAGCTTGGCCTCTAGCGGCCGCTCCTACGAGCAGTACTTC
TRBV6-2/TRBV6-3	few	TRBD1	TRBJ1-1	CASSYRRQGGCEAFF	TGTGCCAGCAGTTACCGTCGACAGGGTGGATGTGAAGCTTTCTTT
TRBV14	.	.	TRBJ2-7	CASSQDLEAEQYF	TGTGCCAGCAGCCAAGATCTGGAGGCCGAGCAGTACTTC
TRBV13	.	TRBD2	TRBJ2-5	CASSWEGQETQYF	TGTGCCAGCAGTTGGGAGGGACAAGAGACCCAGTACTTC
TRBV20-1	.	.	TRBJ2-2	CSAYDQGGGTGELFF	TGCAGTGCTTACGACCAGGGGGGCGGCACCGGGGAGCTGTTTTTT
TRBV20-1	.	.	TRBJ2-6	CSARAGTGANVLTF	TGCAGTGCCCGGGCGGGCACTGGGGCCAACGTCCTGACTTTC
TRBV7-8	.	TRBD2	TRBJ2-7	CASSLFTGGRSEQYF	TGTGCCAGCAGCTTATTCACGGGAGGGCGTAGCGAGCAGTACTTC
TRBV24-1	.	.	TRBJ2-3	CATSDWKAGHTDTQYF	TGTGCCACCAGTGATTGGAAAGCGGGACACACAGATACGCAGTATTTT
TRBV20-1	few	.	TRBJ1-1	CSGDSHRTRAEAFF	TGCAGCGGTGACAGCCATAGGACAAGGGCTGAAGCTTTCTTT
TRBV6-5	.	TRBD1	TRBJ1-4	CASSKTGLRTNEKLFF	TGTGCCAGCAGTAAGACAGGGCTTCGGACTAATGAAAAACTGTTTTTT
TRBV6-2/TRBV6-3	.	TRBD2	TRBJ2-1	CASSKSGGTYNEQFF	TGTGCCAGCAGTAAAAGCGGGGGGACCTACAATGAGCAGTTCTTC
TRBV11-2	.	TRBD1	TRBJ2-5	CASSLVRGRNEQYF	TGTGCCAGCAGCTTAGTTAGGGGGCGAAATGAGCAGTACTTC
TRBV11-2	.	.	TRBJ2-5	CASGVGGGGETQYF	TGTGCCAGTGGGGTAGGGGGGGGAGGTGAGACCCAGTACTTC
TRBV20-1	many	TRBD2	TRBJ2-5	CSANSGRALFEQYF	TGCAGTGCCAATAGCGGGAGGGCCTTATTTGAGCAGTACTTC
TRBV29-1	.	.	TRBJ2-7	CSVDQSPHEQYF	TGCAGCGTTGACCAGTCTCCCCACGAGCAGTACTTC
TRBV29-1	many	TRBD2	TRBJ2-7	CSVEDHLLAGVNEQYF	TGCAGCGTTGAAGATCACCTGCTAGCGGGAGTAAACGAGCAGTACTTC
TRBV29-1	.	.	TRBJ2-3	CSAGPGGSYTQYF	TGCAGCGCAGGACCAGGTGGGAGTTATACGCAGTATTTT
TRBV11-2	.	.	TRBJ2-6	CASSLGGTDSGANVLTF	TGTGCCAGCAGCTTAGGGGGCACAGATTCTGGGGCCAACGTCCTGACTTTC
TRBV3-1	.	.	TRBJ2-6	CASSQGRLYQSGANVLTF	TGTGCCAGCAGCCAAGGTCGATTATACCAGTCTGGGGCCAACGTCCTGACTTTC
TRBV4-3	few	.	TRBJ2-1	CASSQGRGLGENNEQFF	TGCGCCAGCAGCCAAGGTAGAGGGCTGGGGGAGAACAATGAGCAGTTCTTC
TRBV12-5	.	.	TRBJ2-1	CASGFGLGPVFF	TGTGCTAGTGGTTTCGGTTTGGGTCCAGTGTTCTTC
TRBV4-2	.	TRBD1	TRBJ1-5	CASSRGQGEVGNPPQHF	TGTGCCAGCAGCCGGGGACAGGGGGAGGTTGGCAATCCGCCCCAGCATTTT
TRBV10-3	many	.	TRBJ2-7	CAISGIGGPGEQYF	TGTGCCATCAGTGGGATCGGGGGTCCGGGCGAGCAGTACTTC
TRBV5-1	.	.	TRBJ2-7	CASSLWSAPGFSYEQYF	TGCGCCAGCAGCTTGTGGTCCGCTCCGGGATTCTCCTACGAGCAGTACTTC
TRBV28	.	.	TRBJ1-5	CASRGSGDNQPQHF	TGTGCCAGCCGGGGGTCCGGGGACAATCAGCCCCAGCATTTT
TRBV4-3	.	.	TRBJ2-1	CASSPEAASSEQFF	TGCGCCAGCAGCCCCGAGGCGGCTAGCAGCGAGCAGTTCTTC
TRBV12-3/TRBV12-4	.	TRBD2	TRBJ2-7	CASSSGTRGPEEQYF	TGTGCCAGCAGTTCCGGGACTAGGGGCCCGGAGGAGCAGTACTTC
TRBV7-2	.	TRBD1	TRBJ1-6	CASSQRQGPNNSPLHF	TGTGCCAGCAGCCAGAGACAGGGGCCGAATAATTCACCCCTCCACTTT
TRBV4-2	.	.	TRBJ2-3	CASSQVGNSPTDTQYF	TGTGCCAGCAGCCAAGTAGGGAACAGCCCCACAGATACGCAGTATTTT
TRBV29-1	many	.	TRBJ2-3	CSVDSITSTDTQYF	TGCAGCGTTGATTCCATCACTAGCACAGATACGCAGTATTTT
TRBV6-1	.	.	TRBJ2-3	CASSEGLGLGRTDTQYF	TGTGCCAGCAGTGAAGGTTTAGGCCTAGGGAGGACAGATACGCAGTATTTT
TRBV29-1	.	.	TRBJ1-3	CSVWGSGNTIYF	TGCAGCGTTTGGGGCTCTGGAAACACCATATATTTT
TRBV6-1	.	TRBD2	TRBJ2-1	CASTSGPYNEQFF	TGTGCCAGCACTAGCGGACCCTACAATGAGCAGTTCTTC
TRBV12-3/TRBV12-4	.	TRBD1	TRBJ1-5	CASSLYGQGAQPQHF	TGTGCCAGCAGTTTATATGGACAGGGTGCTCAGCCCCAGCATTTT
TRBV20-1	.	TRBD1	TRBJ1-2	CSARSDRAGFANYGYTF	TGCAGTGCTAGAAGCGACAGGGCAGGGTTTGCTAACTATGGCTACACCTTC
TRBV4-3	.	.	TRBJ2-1	CASSQVWSGNSYNEQFF	TGCGCCAGCAGCCAAGTATGGAGTGGAAACTCCTACAATGAGCAGTTCTTC
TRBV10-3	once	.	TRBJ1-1	CAISAVGEGGAFF	TGTGCCATCAGTGCAGTGGGGGAGGGGGGAGCTTTCTTT
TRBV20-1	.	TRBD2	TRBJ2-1	CSAPKAGGPWDEQFF	TGCAGTGCACCAAAAGCGGGAGGGCCCTGGGATGAGCAGTTCTTC
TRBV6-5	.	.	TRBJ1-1	CAGSYVPGPGAFF	TGTGCCGGCAGTTATGTGCCAGGGCCTGGGGCTTTCTTT
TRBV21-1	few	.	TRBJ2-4	CASSKVWLTGPCIQYF	TGTGCCAGCAGCAAAGTATGGCTGACCGGGCCGTGCATTCAGTACTTC
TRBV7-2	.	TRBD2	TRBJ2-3	CASTGLAGLADTQYF	TGTGCCAGCACTGGACTAGCGGGACTTGCAGATACGCAGTATTTT
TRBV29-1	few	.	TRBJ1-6	CSVGAGNNSPLHF	TGCAGCGTTGGGGCCGGGAATAATTCACCCCTCCACTTT
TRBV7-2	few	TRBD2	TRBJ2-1	CASSFPRNLAGGRDEQFF	TGTGCCAGCAGCTTCCCGAGAAACCTAGCGGGAGGTCGGGATGAGCAGTTCTTC
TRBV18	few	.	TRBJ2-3	CASSLPRGGYSDTQYF	TGTGCCAGCTCACTCCCCAGGGGAGGCTACTCGGATACGCAGTATTTT
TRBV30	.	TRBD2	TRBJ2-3	CAWRWGLAGAGTDTQYF	TGTGCCTGGAGGTGGGGACTAGCGGGAGCCGGCACAGATACGCAGTATTTT
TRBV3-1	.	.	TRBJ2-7	CASSPLGGESSYEQYF	TGTGCCAGCAGCCCTCTGGGGGGCGAGTCCTCCTACGAGCAGTACTTC
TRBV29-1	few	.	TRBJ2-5	CSVDPLGAGQTQYF	TGCAGCGTTGATCCCCTCGGCGCAGGACAGACCCAGTACTTC
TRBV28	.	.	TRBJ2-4	CASRPPGAKNVQYF	TGTGCCAGCAGGCCCCCCGGGGCCAAAAACGTTCAGTACTTC
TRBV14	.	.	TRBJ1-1	CASSQDVSKAFF	TGTGCCAGCAGCCAAGATGTTAGTAAAGCTTTCTTT
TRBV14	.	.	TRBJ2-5	CASSRGVSQTQYF	TGTGCCAGCAGCCGCGGAGTATCCCAGACCCAGTACTTC
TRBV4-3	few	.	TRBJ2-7	CASSQDSMFRGAEQYF	TGCGCCAGCAGCCAAGATTCAATGTTCAGGGGAGCAGAGCAGTACTTC
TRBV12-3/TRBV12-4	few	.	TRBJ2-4	CASSVDTRGGIQYF	TGTGCCAGCAGTGTCGACACCCGGGGCGGCATTCAGTACTTC
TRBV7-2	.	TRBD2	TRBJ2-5	CASSLSPSGGKETQYF	TGTGCCAGCAGCTTATCACCTAGCGGGGGGAAAGAGACCCAGTACTTC
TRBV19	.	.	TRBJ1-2	CASSIVYGGYTF	TGTGCCAGTAGTATAGTTTACGGTGGCTACACCTTC
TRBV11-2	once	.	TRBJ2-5	CASSYTYLGNEQYF	TGTGCCAGCAGCTACACATACCTTGGGAATGAGCAGTACTTC